The rows below give T cell receptor beta chains drawn from one sample of a study of T cells in narcolepsy. TCRdb's copy holds only in-frame clones and misses some; the assay was immunoSEQ multiplex PCR. The data show around 26,000 clones, around two thirds seen once. The specimen sequenced was memory (CD45RA-) CD4+ T cells from blood. These receptors all come from a human donor in good health. CDR3s include the opening cysteine and the closing phenylalanine or tryptophan. A D gene is named only where the DNA matches it firmly. Rows may omit the clone size; those that give it use once, few, many or a size class.

size: NA; J: TRBJ2-1; length: 15; D: TRBD2; V: TRBV6-4; DNA: TGTGCCAGCAGTGTGGCGAGCGGGGGACGGGGTGAGCAGTTCTTC; CDR3: CASSVASGGRGEQFF
size: NA; J: TRBJ1-5; length: 14; D: TRBD1; V: TRBV18; DNA: TGTGCCAGCTCACGTCAGGGGGCAGGACAGCCCCAGCATTTT; CDR3: CASSRQGAGQPQHF
size: NA; J: TRBJ1-6; length: 14; D: NA; V: TRBV6-1; DNA: TGTGCCAGCAGTGGGAGATCCCTCAATTCACCCCTCCACTTT; CDR3: CASSGRSLNSPLHF
size: few; J: TRBJ2-1; length: 14; D: NA; V: TRBV5-1; DNA: TGCGCCAGCAGCTTGGGTCCGGGGCTGGGGGAGCAGTTCTTC; CDR3: CASSLGPGLGEQFF
size: NA; J: TRBJ2-1; length: 15; D: TRBD2; V: TRBV6-1; DNA: TGTGCCAGCAGCTTAAGCGGGAGGGATTACAATGAGCAGTTCTTC; CDR3: CASSLSGRDYNEQFF
size: NA; J: TRBJ2-4; length: 14; D: NA; V: TRBV27; DNA: TGTGCCAGCAGTTTACGGGCAGGGTTCGACATTCAGTACTTC; CDR3: CASSLRAGFDIQYF
size: NA; J: TRBJ2-1; length: 13; D: NA; V: TRBV30; DNA: TGTGCCTGGACGGGCAACTCCTACAATGAGCAGTTCTTC; CDR3: CAWTGNSYNEQFF
size: NA; J: TRBJ2-7; length: 14; D: TRBD1; V: TRBV7-9; DNA: TGTGCCAGCAGCCCCACCGGACAGGGGGACGAGCAGTACTTC; CDR3: CASSPTGQGDEQYF
size: NA; J: TRBJ2-5; length: 15; D: NA; V: TRBV7-8; DNA: TGTGCCAGCAGCTTAGTGCTAGCCGACGAAGAGACCCAGTACTTC; CDR3: CASSLVLADEETQYF
size: NA; J: TRBJ2-2; length: 10; D: NA; V: TRBV9; DNA: TGTGCCAGCAGAACCGGGGAGCTGTTTTTT; CDR3: CASRTGELFF
size: few; J: TRBJ2-7; length: 11; D: NA; V: TRBV7-9; DNA: TGTGCCAGCAGTTTCGACTACGAGCAGTACTTC; CDR3: CASSFDYEQYF
size: NA; J: TRBJ2-7; length: 13; D: NA; V: TRBV10-2; DNA: TGCGCCAGCAGTGAGGCGTTTTCCTACGAGCAGTACTTC; CDR3: CASSEAFSYEQYF
size: NA; J: TRBJ1-4; length: 15; D: NA; V: TRBV18; DNA: TGTGCCAGCTCACCAGGGCAGGGAACTAATGAAAAACTGTTTTTT; CDR3: CASSPGQGTNEKLFF
size: NA; J: TRBJ2-3; length: 15; D: TRBD2; V: TRBV7-2; DNA: TGTGCCAGCAGCCCCGGGACTAGCGGGGTCGATACGCAGTATTTT; CDR3: CASSPGTSGVDTQYF
size: NA; J: TRBJ1-1; length: 12; D: TRBD1; V: TRBV29-1; DNA: TGCAGCGTACGACAGGGCCCCACTGAAGCTTTCTTT; CDR3: CSVRQGPTEAFF
size: NA; J: TRBJ2-7; length: 15; D: TRBD2; V: TRBV6-1; DNA: TGTGCCAGCAGTCCACGGACTAGCGGGACACACGAGCAGTACTTC; CDR3: CASSPRTSGTHEQYF
size: NA; J: TRBJ1-5; length: 13; D: NA; V: TRBV27; DNA: TGTGCCAGCAGTAGAAACGCTGTCCCGCCCCAGCATTTT; CDR3: CASSRNAVPPQHF
size: few; J: TRBJ2-7; length: 13; D: NA; V: TRBV11-2; DNA: TGTGCCAGCAGCTTAGGACATGACTACGAGCAGTACTTC; CDR3: CASSLGHDYEQYF
size: once; J: TRBJ2-3; length: 14; D: TRBD2; V: TRBV11-2; DNA: TGTGCCAGCAGCCACGGACTAGTCACAGATACGCAGTATTTT; CDR3: CASSHGLVTDTQYF
size: NA; J: TRBJ2-1; length: 13; D: TRBD2; V: TRBV19; DNA: TGTGCCAGTAGGGGACTATCCTACAATGAGCAGTTCTTC; CDR3: CASRGLSYNEQFF
size: NA; J: TRBJ1-3; length: 18; D: NA; V: TRBV6-1; DNA: TGTGCCAGCAGTGAAAGGAACCGGGGACGTGGCTCTGGAAACACCATATATTTT; CDR3: CASSERNRGRGSGNTIYF
size: NA; J: TRBJ2-5; length: 13; D: TRBD1; V: TRBV18; DNA: TGTGCCAGCTCACTTTACACAGGGGTTGAGCAGTACTTC; CDR3: CASSLYTGVEQYF
size: NA; J: TRBJ2-3; length: 14; D: NA; V: TRBV2; DNA: TGTGCCAGCAGTGATCTGCGAGTCACAGATACGCAGTATTTT; CDR3: CASSDLRVTDTQYF
size: NA; J: TRBJ1-6; length: 14; D: NA; V: TRBV5-1; DNA: TGCGCCAGCAGCTTGGGGGATAATAATTCACCCCTCCACTTT; CDR3: CASSLGDNNSPLHF
size: NA; J: TRBJ2-7; length: 10; D: NA; V: TRBV29-1; DNA: TGCAGCGTTGGGGGGTACGAGCAGTACTTC; CDR3: CSVGGYEQYF
size: NA; J: TRBJ2-7; length: 15; D: TRBD2; V: TRBV10-3; DNA: TGTGCCATCTCCTCGACTAGCGGGAGCTCCTACGAGCAGTACTTC; CDR3: CAISSTSGSSYEQYF
size: NA; J: TRBJ2-1; length: 15; D: NA; V: TRBV18; DNA: TGTGCCAGCTCATCCAGCGGAAGCTCCTACAATGAGCAGTTCTTC; CDR3: CASSSSGSSYNEQFF
size: NA; J: TRBJ2-3; length: 14; D: TRBD2; V: TRBV7-2; DNA: TGTGCCAGCAGCCGCGGGGGGAACACAGATACGCAGTATTTT; CDR3: CASSRGGNTDTQYF
size: NA; J: TRBJ2-5; length: 14; D: NA; V: TRBV6-1; DNA: TGTGCCAGCAGTAAGAACAGAGTTAAAGAGACCCAGTACTTC; CDR3: CASSKNRVKETQYF
size: NA; J: TRBJ2-2; length: 13; D: NA; V: TRBV29-1; DNA: TGCAGCGTTGACCCTGCTGGGGCCGGGGAGCTGTTTTTT; CDR3: CSVDPAGAGELFF
size: NA; J: TRBJ1-3; length: 16; D: NA; V: TRBV5-5; DNA: TGTGCCAGCAGCCGGAGTACTGGGAATTGGGGAAACACCATATATTTT; CDR3: CASSRSTGNWGNTIYF
size: few; J: TRBJ1-6; length: 15; D: NA; V: TRBV6-1; DNA: TGTGCCAGCAGTGTGGGGCAGACTTATAATTCACCCCTCCACTTT; CDR3: CASSVGQTYNSPLHF
size: once; J: TRBJ2-5; length: 17; D: TRBD2; V: TRBV29-1; DNA: TGCAGCGTTGAAGGTGGGGGGGACCGGGGAGCGGGGAGGACCCAGTACTTC; CDR3: CSVEGGGDRGAGRTQYF
size: NA; J: TRBJ2-1; length: 13; D: TRBD1; V: TRBV11-2; DNA: TGTGCCAGCAGCACACAACAGGGGCAAGAGCAGTTCTTC; CDR3: CASSTQQGQEQFF
size: NA; J: TRBJ1-6; length: 13; D: NA; V: TRBV6-5; DNA: TGTGCCAGCAGAGTGTGGGAGGGTTCACCCCTCCACTTT; CDR3: CASRVWEGSPLHF
size: NA; J: TRBJ1-4; length: 16; D: NA; V: TRBV4-2; DNA: TGTGCCAGCAGCCAAGTGGGGACCTCCTGGGGTGAAAAACTGTTTTTT; CDR3: CASSQVGTSWGEKLFF
size: NA; J: TRBJ1-2; length: 12; D: NA; V: TRBV5-4; DNA: TGTGCCAGCAGCCCGGAAGGATATGGCTACACCTTC; CDR3: CASSPEGYGYTF
size: NA; J: TRBJ1-6; length: 18; D: NA; V: TRBV7-9; DNA: TGTGCCAGCAGCACAGAACCTAAATCGAGCTCCTATAATTCACCCCTCCACTTT; CDR3: CASSTEPKSSSYNSPLHF
size: NA; J: TRBJ1-2; length: 14; D: TRBD1; V: TRBV5-4; DNA: TGTGCCAGCAGCTGGGTAGGACAGGGGTATGGCTACACCTTC; CDR3: CASSWVGQGYGYTF
size: NA; J: TRBJ1-6; length: 17; D: TRBD1; V: TRBV9; DNA: TGTGCCAGCAGCGTGTCGGGACAGGGGGCGGATAATTCACCCCTCCACTTT; CDR3: CASSVSGQGADNSPLHF
size: NA; J: TRBJ1-5; length: 15; D: NA; V: TRBV5-6; DNA: TGTGCCAGCAGCTTGGCAATGGAATTAAATCAGCCCCAGCATTTT; CDR3: CASSLAMELNQPQHF
size: few; J: TRBJ2-5; length: 15; D: TRBD2; V: TRBV11-2; DNA: TGTGCCAGCAGCAGGGGGATAGCGGGAGAAGAGACCCAGTACTTC; CDR3: CASSRGIAGEETQYF
size: NA; J: TRBJ1-2; length: 15; D: TRBD1; V: TRBV28; DNA: TGTGCCAGCAGTTCCCCCAGACAGGGGTATTATGGCTACACCTTC; CDR3: CASSSPRQGYYGYTF
size: NA; J: TRBJ2-3; length: 15; D: TRBD2; V: TRBV7-3; DNA: TGTGCCAGCAGCTTAAGAGGTAGCGGGGGAGATACGCAGTATTTT; CDR3: CASSLRGSGGDTQYF
size: NA; J: TRBJ2-7; length: 16; D: TRBD2; V: TRBV29-1; DNA: TGCAGCGGTCTGGGGGGGACTAGCGGGAGCGAATACGAGCAGTACTTC; CDR3: CSGLGGTSGSEYEQYF
size: NA; J: TRBJ2-1; length: 15; D: NA; V: TRBV5-1; DNA: TGCGCCAGCAGCTTGGAAGACGGGGGTGGCAGTGAGCAGTTCTTC; CDR3: CASSLEDGGGSEQFF
size: NA; J: TRBJ2-2; length: 15; D: NA; V: TRBV19; DNA: TGTGCCACCACGGCCGTCGGCGGGAACACCGGGGAGCTGTTTTTT; CDR3: CATTAVGGNTGELFF
size: NA; J: TRBJ1-6; length: 15; D: NA; V: TRBV4-1; DNA: TGCGCCAGCAGCCAAGTCGGGGGGCTAAGATCACCCCTCCACTTT; CDR3: CASSQVGGLRSPLHF
size: few; J: TRBJ2-5; length: 13; D: NA; V: TRBV2; DNA: TGTGCCAGCAGTGTAGATGAGGCCCCGTCAACGTACTTC; CDR3: CASSVDEAPSTYF
size: NA; J: TRBJ1-6; length: 15; D: NA; V: TRBV7-9; DNA: TGTGCCAGCAGTCACCGGGACATCAACAATTCACCCCTCCACTTT; CDR3: CASSHRDINNSPLHF
size: NA; J: TRBJ2-1; length: 19; D: NA; V: TRBV10-1; DNA: TGCGCCAGCAGTGAGGAGACAGGCTCGAAAACCCTATCCTACAATGAGCAGTTCTTC; CDR3: CASSEETGSKTLSYNEQFF
size: few; J: TRBJ1-2; length: 14; D: TRBD1; V: TRBV5-4; DNA: TGTGCCAGCAGCCGGACAGGGGGTACCTATGGCTACACCTTC; CDR3: CASSRTGGTYGYTF
size: NA; J: TRBJ2-3; length: 12; D: NA; V: TRBV5-6; DNA: TGTGCCAGCAGCTTGGTATCCGATACGCAGTATTTT; CDR3: CASSLVSDTQYF
size: few; J: TRBJ2-3; length: 15; D: NA; V: TRBV4-2; DNA: TGTGCCAGCAGCCAGTCCCCTAGCCCCACAGATACGCAGTATTTT; CDR3: CASSQSPSPTDTQYF
size: NA; J: TRBJ2-1; length: 14; D: TRBD2; V: TRBV4-1; DNA: TGCGCCAGCAGCCAGCGGGAGACCTACAATGAGCAGTTCTTC; CDR3: CASSQRETYNEQFF
size: NA; J: TRBJ2-1; length: 15; D: NA; V: TRBV7-8; DNA: TGTGCCAGCAGCCCGGGACAAGCTAAGGTGGGTGAGCAGTTCTTC; CDR3: CASSPGQAKVGEQFF